The 7 T cell receptor beta chains reported below all come from one sample, sequenced in a study of blood T cell repertoires in COVID-19. Sequenced by immunoSEQ multiplex PCR; TCRdb stores in-frame clones only, minus some. The sample lists about 430,000 clones, 70% to 90% occurring once. Specimen: PBMCs or T cells enriched from blood (not recorded which). The receptors originated from a woman aged 18-30 years who had been exposed to COVID-19.

The V and J genes are TRBV5-1 and TRBJ1-2; 7 positions agree with TRBD1. From germline, CDR1 is SGHRS and CDR2 YFSETQ. The CDR3 is 16 amino acids. The J segment lost 4 bases and the V segment lost 4 bases, leaving 13 bases of the junction unmatched. CDR3 region: CASSLSGTDFLYGYTF. CDR3 sequence (DNA): TGCGCCAGCAGCCTATCCGGGACAGATTTTCTCTATGGCTACACCTTC.

This clone appeared a single time. The chain links TRBV5-3 to TRBJ2-4; 7 bases match TRBD1. TRBV5-3 is an ORF, and what it does is uncertain. The CDR3 covers 19 residues. Germline trimming cut 7 bases from V and 0 bases from J; bases unmatched to any gene: 19. The DNA of the CDR3 is TGTGCCAGACTCGCTAAGGTACCGGGACAGAATTTAGCCAAAAACATTCAGTACTTC. Protein sequence: CARLAKVPGQNLAKNIQYF.

The chain uses TRBV14 and TRBJ2-2; 7 nucleotides agree with TRBD2. The CDR3 runs 16 residues. Germline loops: CDR1 SGHDN, CDR2 FVKESK. J lost 6 bases, V lost 3 bases, and 10 bases had no gene match. The CDR3 DNA follows: TGTGCCAGCAGCCAGCTACACGGAGCGGGGTCCGGGGAGCTGTTTTTT. Its translation: CASSQLHGAGSGELFF.

This clone appeared a few times. The chain has TRBV28 and TRBJ2-2, with D possibly matching TRBD1 (6 bases). The CDR3 has 13 residues. Deletions cut 2 bases from V and 10 bases from J, with 11 bases between. The germline V gene encodes CDR1 MDHEN and CDR2 SYDVKM. CDR3 amino acids: CASSLGRDKELFF. The DNA of the CDR3 is TGTGCCAGCAGTTTAGGACGGGACAAGGAGCTGTTTTTT.

The V call is TRBV2, the J call TRBJ2-1, with 7 bases aligning to TRBD1. Germline V gives CDR1 SNHLY, CDR2 FYNNEI. V lost 2 bases to trimming and J lost 6 bases; unmatched junction nucleotides: 4. This CDR3 is 14 amino acids long. CDR3 sequence (DNA): TGTGCCAGCAGTGAATCGGCAGGGGGCAATGAGCAGTTCTTC. This gives the protein CASSESAGGNEQFF.

As DNA, the CDR3 is TGTGCCAGTAGTCCGATAGCGGGAGCGGGTCTACATGAGCAGTTCTTC. The encoded protein is CASSPIAGAGLHEQFF. This rearrangement joins TRBV19 to TRBJ2-1, with TRBD2 identical over 9 bases. The CDR3 has 16 amino acids. Germline-derived CDR1 and CDR2 are LNHDA and SQIVND (reference sequence). Trimming removed 5 bases from V and 8 bases from J; junction bases left unmatched: 13.

This clone occurred a few times. The chain recombines TRBV4-1 with TRBJ2-7; D may be TRBD2 (5 bases). V shed 3 bases and J shed 7 bases, with 10 bases lying between them. The CDR3 loop spans 12 amino acids. Germline V gene data show CDR1 as MGHRA and CDR2 as YSYEKL. The CDR3 spells CASSQSGSEQYF. CDR3 sequence (DNA): TGCGCCAGCAGCCAGTCGGGGAGTGAGCAGTACTTC.